The rows below give T cell receptor beta chains drawn from one sample of a study of identical twins. TCRdb fed the 5' RACE reads into MiXCR, producing one record per CDR3 protein. The sample lists a few hundred thousand distinct CDR3 sequences, 9.6% seen once, with under 3.5% in the top ten. This sample was also put to use in a study of yellow fever vaccine responses in identical twins.

Sequencing was carried out using PBMCs. The receptor source for this set is a young woman in good health. Each CDR3 is given with its conserved first and last residue. A D gene is named only where the DNA matches it firmly. Size tells how often a clone was seen (once, few, many) or the class of an expanded clone, and some rows leave it out.

TRBV6-5	-	TRBJ2-1	-	TGTGCCAGCAGTTACCCCCGGCCGGGGGCGTCCTACAATGAGCAGTTCTTC	CASSYPRPGASYNEQFF
TRBV29-1	many	TRBJ2-5	-	TGCAGCGTTGAGGTCGGGCAAGAGACCCAGTACTTC	CSVEVGQETQYF
TRBV28	many	TRBJ2-7	TRBD2	TGTGCCAGCGTCGGGCTAGCGGATTCCTACGAGCAGTACTTC	CASVGLADSYEQYF
TRBV11-2	few	TRBJ2-1	TRBD2	TGTGCCAGCAGCTCACCCGACCCAATAGGACTAGCACTCCTGGTCCATGAGCAGTTCTTC	CASSSPDPIGLALLVHEQFF
TRBV12-3/TRBV12-4	many	TRBJ2-1	-	TGTGCCAGCAGTTTAGAGGTGGGGGCGGGTGAGCAGTTCTTC	CASSLEVGAGEQFF
TRBV5-1	few	TRBJ2-3	-	TGCGCCAGCAGCTTGGCCGTCAATGGCGGGGGCTTAGATACGCAGTATTTT	CASSLAVNGGGLDTQYF
TRBV30	-	TRBJ2-2	-	TGTGCCTGGAGCCTGACAGGGAGGAGGGTGTTTTTT	CAWSLTGRRVFF
TRBV7-2	-	TRBJ2-1	-	TGTGCCAGCAGCTTAGTCGGAGGGGGCTTCGATGAGCAGTTCTTC	CASSLVGGGFDEQFF
TRBV12-3/TRBV12-4	few	TRBJ2-1	TRBD2	TGTGCCAGCAGTTTAGATTCAGAAAGGCTAGCGGGAATGAGTGGTGAGCAGTTCTTC	CASSLDSERLAGMSGEQFF
TRBV6-2/TRBV6-3	few	TRBJ2-3	TRBD2	TGTGCCAGCAGAGCCTCTAGCGGGAACGCAGATACGCAGTATTTT	CASRASSGNADTQYF
TRBV20-1	few	TRBJ2-1	-	TGCAGTGCTAGGTTGCAGCCCTACAATGAGCAGTTCTTC	CSARLQPYNEQFF
TRBV7-9	few	TRBJ1-1	TRBD1	TGTGCCAGCAGCGAGACAGGGAAGGGGAACACTGAAGCTTTCTTT	CASSETGKGNTEAFF
TRBV12-3/TRBV12-4	many	TRBJ1-5	-	TGTGCCAGCAGTTGGACAGAACCCAATCAGCCCCAGCATTTT	CASSWTEPNQPQHF
TRBV5-1	few	TRBJ2-3	TRBD1	TGCGCCAGCAGCGTTGACAGGGGCGCAGATACGCAGTATTTT	CASSVDRGADTQYF
TRBV2	many	TRBJ2-2	-	TGTGCCAGCAGTGAATTCGCAAGGACCGGGGAGCTGTTTTTT	CASSEFARTGELFF
TRBV27	-	TRBJ2-6	-	TGTGCCAGCAGCCACCTTGGGGCTGGGGCCAACGTCCTGGCTTTC	CASSHLGAGANVLAF
TRBV15	few	TRBJ2-7	-	TGTGCCACCAGCAGAGATCTGGGGCTAGCAGCCGTCTACGAGCAGTACTTC	CATSRDLGLAAVYEQYF
TRBV6-4	-	TRBJ2-7	-	TGTGCCAGCAGTGACGGCCTCTTCTCCGAGCAGTACTTC	CASSDGLFSEQYF
TRBV2	-	TRBJ1-2	-	TGTGCCAGCAGGACGGTTTATGGCTACACCTTC	CASRTVYGYTF
TRBV7-9	few	TRBJ1-2	-	TGTGCCAGCAGCTTTCAGGCGGGTGGCTACACCTTC	CASSFQAGGYTF
TRBV12-3/TRBV12-4	-	TRBJ2-3	TRBD2	TGTGCCAGCAGTTTCTTGACTAGCGGGACAGATACGCAGTATTTT	CASSFLTSGTDTQYF
TRBV12-3/TRBV12-4	few	TRBJ2-1	-	TGTGCCAGCTGCGCTCTTCTTCATGAGCAGTTCTTC	CASCALLHEQFF
TRBV6-5	few	TRBJ1-4	TRBD1	TGTGCCAGCAGTTACTCGGTTCCAGGGGGAACTAATGAAAAACTGTTTTTT	CASSYSVPGGTNEKLFF
TRBV29-1	-	TRBJ2-1	TRBD2	TGCAGCGTTGACAGGCTAGCGGGAGCTAGGAATGAGCAGTTCTTC	CSVDRLAGARNEQFF
TRBV29-1	many	TRBJ2-7	-	TGCAGCGTTGAAGGGGCAGGCGAGCAGTACTTC	CSVEGAGEQYF
TRBV29-1	many	TRBJ2-3	TRBD2	TGCAGCGTTGGACTAGCGGGGGCGGGTGATACGCAGTATTTT	CSVGLAGAGDTQYF